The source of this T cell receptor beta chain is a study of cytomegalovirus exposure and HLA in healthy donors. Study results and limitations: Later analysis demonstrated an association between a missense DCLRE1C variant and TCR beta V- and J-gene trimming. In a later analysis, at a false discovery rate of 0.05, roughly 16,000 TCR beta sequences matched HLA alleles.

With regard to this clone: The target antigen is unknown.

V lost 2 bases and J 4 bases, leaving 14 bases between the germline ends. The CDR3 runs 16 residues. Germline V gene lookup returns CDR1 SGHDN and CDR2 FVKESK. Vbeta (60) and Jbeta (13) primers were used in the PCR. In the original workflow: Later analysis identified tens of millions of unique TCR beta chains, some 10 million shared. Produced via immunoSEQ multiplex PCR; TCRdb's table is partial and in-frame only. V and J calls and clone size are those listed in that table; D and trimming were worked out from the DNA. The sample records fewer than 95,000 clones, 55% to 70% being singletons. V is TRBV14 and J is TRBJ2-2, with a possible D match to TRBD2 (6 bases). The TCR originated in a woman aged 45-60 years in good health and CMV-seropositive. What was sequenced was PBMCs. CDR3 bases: TGTGCCAGCAGCCAACAACGGGGGAAAGGCACCGGGGAGCTGTTTTTT. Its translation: CASSQQRGKGTGELFF.